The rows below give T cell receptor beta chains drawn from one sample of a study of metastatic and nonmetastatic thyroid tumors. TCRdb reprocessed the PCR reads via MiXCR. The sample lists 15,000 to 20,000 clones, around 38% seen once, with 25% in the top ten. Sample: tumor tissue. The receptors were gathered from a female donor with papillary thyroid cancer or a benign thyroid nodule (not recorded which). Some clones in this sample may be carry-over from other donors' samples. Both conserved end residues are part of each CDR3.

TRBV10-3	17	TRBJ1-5	CAISESWAYGLNQPQHF
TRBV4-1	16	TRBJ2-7	CASSQGSGLSSYEQYF
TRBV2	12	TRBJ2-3	CASSSNTDTQYF
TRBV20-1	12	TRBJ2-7	CSARDRGYEQYF
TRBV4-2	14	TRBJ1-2	CASSQDPPPNGYTF
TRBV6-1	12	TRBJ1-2	CAVTTGEGGYTF
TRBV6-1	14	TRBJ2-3	CASSENGLQNTQYF
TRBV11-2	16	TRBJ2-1	CASSLGATTLGNEQFF
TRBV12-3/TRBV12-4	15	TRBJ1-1	CASTRPGQGITEAFF
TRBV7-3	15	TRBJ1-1	CASSPDGGDNTEAFF
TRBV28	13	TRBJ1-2	CASSFVDRYGYTF
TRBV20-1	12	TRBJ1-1	CSANSVLTEAFF
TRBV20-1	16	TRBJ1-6	CSARDTGDRDNSPLHF
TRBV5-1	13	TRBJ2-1	CASSVAGWDEQFF
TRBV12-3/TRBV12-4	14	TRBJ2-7	CASGLDGVSYEQYF
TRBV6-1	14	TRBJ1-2	CASSEPGQGGGYTF
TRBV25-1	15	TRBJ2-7	CASSTPGTGAYEQYF
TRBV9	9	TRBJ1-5	CAAQDSGNF
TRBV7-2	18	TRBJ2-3	CASSLARRARDWADTQYF
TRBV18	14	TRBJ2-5	CASSPGTSGETQYF
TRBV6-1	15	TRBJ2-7	CASSEPAGVLYEQYF
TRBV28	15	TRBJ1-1	CASSLKTGPDTEAFF
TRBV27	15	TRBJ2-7	CASSPRLAGDQEQYF
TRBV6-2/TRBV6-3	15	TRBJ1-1	CASYDRGLGNTEAFF
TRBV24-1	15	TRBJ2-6	CATMDGGSGANVLTF
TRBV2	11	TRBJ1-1	CASSTGTEAFF
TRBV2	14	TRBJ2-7	CASSERGGSYEQYF
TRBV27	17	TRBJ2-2	CASSLGLAGDLAGELFF
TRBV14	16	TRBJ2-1	CASSLHLAGSYNEQFF
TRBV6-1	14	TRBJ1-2	CASSVGQSSYGYTF
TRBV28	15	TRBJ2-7	CAIRGLRDRGIEQYF
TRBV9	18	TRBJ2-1	CASSVGDGASFSYNEQFF
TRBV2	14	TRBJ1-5	CASSETNSNQPQHF
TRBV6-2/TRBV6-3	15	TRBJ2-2	CASRSGTAHTGELFF
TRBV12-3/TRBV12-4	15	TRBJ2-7	CASSLAPTGFREQYF
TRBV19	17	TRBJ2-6	CASTIGDRTPGANVLTF
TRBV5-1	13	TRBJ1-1	CASNAPTGLEAFF
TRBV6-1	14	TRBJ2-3	CASTPGSGTDTQYF
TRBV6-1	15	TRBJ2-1	CASSEAGYPYNEQFF
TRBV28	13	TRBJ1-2	CASSLGRDYGYTF
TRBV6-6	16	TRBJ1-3	CASSYGGNRAGNTIYF
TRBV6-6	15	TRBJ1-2	CASSYWGAANYGYTF
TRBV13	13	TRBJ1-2	CASSFRGDHGYTF
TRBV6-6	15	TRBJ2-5	CASSYETGYWETQYF
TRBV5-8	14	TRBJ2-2	CASSLWTDTGELFF
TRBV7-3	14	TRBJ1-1	CASSLAGMNTEAFF
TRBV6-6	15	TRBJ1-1	CASSYRRGANAEAFF
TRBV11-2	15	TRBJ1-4	CASSSYIATNEKLFF
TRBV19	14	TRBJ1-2	CASSGLGEKDDYTF
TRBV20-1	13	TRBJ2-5	CSAPAPDMETQYF
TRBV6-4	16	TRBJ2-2	CASRTRTGGLGGELFF
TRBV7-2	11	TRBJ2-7	CASSSPGTQYF
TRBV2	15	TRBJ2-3	CASSAQTSGIDTQYF
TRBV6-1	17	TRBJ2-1	CASSESRGLAGVGEQFF
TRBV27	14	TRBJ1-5	CASARDRGYQPQHF
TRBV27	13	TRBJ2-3	CASSLQRQGGKYF
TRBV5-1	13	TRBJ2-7	CASREGPDHEQYF